This TCR beta chain was profiled in a study of cytomegalovirus exposure and HLA in healthy donors. Findings and limits, study-wide: Sequence variants that were highly shared formed a cluster that was likely a sequencing artifact. The Asian-associated ancestry cluster reportedly had fewer N-insertions than the approximately 630-donor mean in a later analysis. In most subjects, TCR beta sequences reportedly gave accurate predictions of HLA-A and HLA-B alleles. Rarity held for most TCR sequences, but there were some public TCRs that occurred in many donors.

The PCR made use of 60 Vbeta and 13 Jbeta primers. Generated by immunoSEQ multiplex PCR, the TCRdb table keeps only in-frame clones and is missing some. The sample has a few hundred thousand clones, approximately 83% seen once. Germline loops: CDR1 MNHNS, CDR2 SASEGT. Trimming took off 6 bases at V and 5 bases at J, with 13 bases between the two ends. The CDR3 spans 13 residues. Details on this clone: Its antigen is still unknown.

The gene calls are TRBV6-1 and TRBJ1-1; D uncertain. The receptor was derived from a woman aged 45-60 years in good health and CMV-seropositive. Sequenced material: PBMCs. The CDR3 loop is CASRKPRETEAFF. The CDR3 DNA follows: TGTGCCAGCAGGAAGCCTAGAGAGACTGAAGCTTTCTTT.